The entry below describes one TCR beta chain. Its target is not known. The record originates from a study of PD-1 blockade in mismatch repair-deficient tumors. Time point indicated: roughly ten-day in vitro stimulation with candidate neoantigen peptide 4. Profiled with immunoSEQ multiplex PCR; TCRdb holds only in-frame clones, not every one. The table records approximately 13,000 clones, 80% to 90% of them present only once. CDR3 length: 15 amino acids. J gave up 4 bases and V 5 bases, and 6 bases lay outside the gene matches. Germline assignment: CDR1 MDHEN and CDR2 SYDVKM. This chain joins TRBV28 and TRBJ1-2; 11 nucleotides agree with TRBD1. The sequence was obtained from an adult with mismatch repair-deficient cancer. The sample consisted of cells cultured in vitro, taken from a patient treated with pembrolizumab. As DNA, the CDR3 is TGTGCCAGCAGTCCCTGGACAGGGGGCACCTATGGCTACACCTTC. Protein product: CASSPWTGGTYGYTF.